The 13 T cell receptor beta chains below all came from one sample that was sequenced in a study of vaccination effects on CD4 cells after COVID-19. These TCRs' antigens remain unknown. Culturing for roughly 9 days preceded CD4+ T cell isolation. Two-dose BNT162b2 or mRNA-1273 vaccination was given to participants. Assay used: immunoSEQ multiplex PCR; TCRdb lists only in-frame clones, some missing. The sample yields 65,000 to 90,000 clones, around 73% seen once. The specimen was CD4+ T cells from PBMCs cultured without peptide, collected after COVID-19 vaccination. The receptors originated from a human donor who received a COVID-19 vaccine.

This chain connects TRBV18 to TRBJ2-3; tentative D call: TRBD1 (6 bases). This CDR3 comprises 15 residues. V was cut by 3 bases and J by 0 bases, with 10 bases left in between. Germline CDR1 is KGHSH and CDR2 is LQKENI. The DNA of the CDR3 is TGTGCCAGCTCACCCGGGACACAGAGCACAGATACGCAGTATTTT. Translated, it gives CASSPGTQSTDTQYF.

The J gene is TRBJ2-7, the V gene TRBV5-6; 10 nucleotides agree with TRBD1. J gave up 2 bases and V 5 bases, and 4 bases lay outside the gene matches. Germline CDR1 SGHDT, CDR2 YYEEEE. This CDR3 comprises 14 residues. DNA for the CDR3: TGTGCCAGCAGACGACAGGGGGCGGCCTACGAGCAGTACGTC. Amino acid sequence: CASRRQGAAYEQYV.

The chain recombines TRBV7-3 with TRBJ1-1; TRBD1 is a possible D gene (6 bases). This CDR3 contains 14 residues. The V and J ends lost 1 base and 4 bases respectively, with 10 bases between them. Germline lookup yields CDR1 SGHTA and CDR2 FQGTGA. CDR3 DNA: TGTGCCAGCAGCTTAATGGTGGACAGCACTGAAGCTTTCTTT. Translation gives CASSLMVDSTEAFF.

The chain recombines TRBV12-3 or TRBV12-4 with TRBJ1-2; a possible D gene is TRBD1 (5 bases). The germline V and J ends were trimmed by 6 bases and 4 bases, with 12 bases remaining between them. CDR3 length equals 13 residues. Here the CDR3 reads CASSPQAIYGYTF. CDR3 sequence (DNA): TGTGCCAGCAGCCCACAGGCGATCTATGGCTACACCTTC.

This clone was observed a single time. V gene TRBV7-2 combines with J gene TRBJ1-4, with D perhaps matching TRBD1 (5 bases). V lost 4 bases, J lost 3 bases, and 18 bases lay in between. Germline lookup yields CDR1 SGHTA and CDR2 FQGNSA. The CDR3 sequence is 17 residues long. This CDR3 is CASSYRDGPVANEKLFF. CDR3 DNA sequence: TGTGCCAGCAGCTACCGGGACGGCCCGGTGGCTAATGAAAAACTGTTTTTT.

The chain combines TRBV7-8 with TRBJ1-1, with D perhaps matching TRBD1 (5 bases). The V gene lost 5 bases and the J gene lost 5 bases, with 12 bases spanning the gap. The CDR3 extends over 13 amino acids. Germline assignment: CDR1 SGHVS and CDR2 FQNEAQ. DNA of the CDR3: TGTGCCAGCAGCCCTGCCGGGGGAACTGAAGCTTTCTTT. Protein: CASSPAGGTEAFF.

The CDR3 sequence is CASSLVETGAYGYTF. The CDR3 nucleotides read TGCGCCAGCAGCTTGGTAGAGACAGGGGCTTATGGCTACACCTTC. The V gene is TRBV5-1, the J gene TRBJ1-2; 8 positions agree with TRBD1. V lost 0 bases and J lost 5; bases outside the gene matches: 6. Per the germline V gene, CDR1 is SGHRS and CDR2 is YFSETQ. The CDR3 totals 15 residues.

This chain links TRBV12-3 or TRBV12-4 with TRBJ2-4, with D perhaps TRBD1 (6 bases). The length of the CDR3 is 13 residues. V was clipped by 6 bases and J by 8 bases, with 14 bases between them. CDR3 nucleotide sequence: TGTGCCAGCAGGGTACAGGGTCTGGACATTCAGTACTTC. It specifies CASRVQGLDIQYF.

This chain uses TRBV5-1 with TRBJ1-2; perhaps TRBD1 as D (5 bases). Trimming took off 4 bases at V and 10 bases at J, with 11 bases between the two ends. Germline loops: CDR1 SGHRS, CDR2 YFSETQ. This CDR3 is built from 11 residues. CDR3 region: CASSKQGDYTF. The CDR3 DNA reads TGCGCCAGCAGCAAGCAGGGTGACTACACCTTC.

V and J are TRBV5-1 and TRBJ1-2; D remains ambiguous. CDR3 size: 13 residues. Deletions cut 0 bases from V and 4 bases from J, with 7 bases between. Germline V gene lookup returns CDR1 SGHRS and CDR2 YFSETQ. Written as DNA, the CDR3 is TGCGCCAGCAGCTTGGAGGGCAGCTATGGCTACACCTTC. Residues: CASSLEGSYGYTF.

The CDR3: CASRGEDTQYF. CDR3 sequence (DNA): TGTGCCAGCAGGGGTGAAGATACGCAGTATTTT. This rearrangement joins TRBV3-1 (or the pseudogene TRBV3-2) to TRBJ2-3; no clear D gene. This CDR3 is built from 11 residues. The V end lost 6 bases, the J end lost 5 bases, and 6 bases lay between the germline ends. Per germline, CDR1 LGHDT and CDR2 YNNKEL (reference sequence).

The genes are TRBV5-6 and TRBJ1-4; 7 bases map to TRBD1. The CDR3 runs 13 residues. CDR1 is SGHDT and CDR2 is YYEEEE in the germline V gene. With 4 bases clipped from V and 7 bases from J, the junction kept 4 bases outside the gene matches. The CDR3 sequence: CASSEGTVEKLFF. Written as DNA, the CDR3 is TGTGCCAGCAGCGAGGGGACAGTTGAAAAACTGTTTTTT.

This rearrangement joins TRBV5-1 to TRBJ2-2, with D perhaps given as TRBD1 or TRBD2 (5 bases each). This CDR3 contains 17 residues. Trimming removed 3 bases from V and 7 bases from J, with 22 bases in between. The germline V gene has CDR1 SGHRS and CDR2 YFSETQ. The CDR3 region is CASSSEPGRNSIGELFF. CDR3 coding DNA: TGCGCCAGCAGCTCGGAACCGGGACGCAACTCGATCGGGGAGCTGTTTTTT.